Included here is one TCR beta chain sequence, with context. Antigen unknown. With 60 Vbeta and 13 Jbeta primers, the PCR was carried out. The data were produced by immunoSEQ multiplex PCR, yet TCRdb's version contains in-frame clones alone and is incomplete. The sample contains about 160,000 clones, approximately 80% of which appear only once. The data derive from a study of cytomegalovirus exposure and HLA in healthy donors. Study-wide findings and caveats: Differences between HLA loci emerged in a later analysis of TCR association rates, with DRB1 most and HLA-C fewest.

CDR3 length: 16 amino acids. The V and J ends lost 2 bases and 2 bases respectively, with 10 bases between them. Germline V CDR1 and CDR2: WSHSY, SAAADI. The chain combines TRBV10-2 with TRBJ1-6; unclear D gene. The sequencing input was PBMCs. This sequence was found in a man aged 50 to 60 in good health and CMV-seropositive. The DNA of the CDR3 is TGCGCCAGCAGTGAGAGCCGGGTAGCCTATAATTCACCCCTCCACTTT. The encoded protein is CASSESRVAYNSPLHF.